The rows below give T cell receptor beta chains drawn from one sample of a study of cytomegalovirus exposure and HLA in healthy donors. Data came from immunoSEQ multiplex PCR; TCRdb stores just in-frame clones and leaves some out. The data hold more than 85,000 clones, with 65% to 90% observed a single time. What was sequenced was PBMCs. The receptors shown here come from a young woman in good health and CMV-seronegative. Both conserved end residues are part of each CDR3. The D gene is left open where the match is weak. A row's size may be missing; if present it is once, few, many or a size class.

-,TRBJ1-5,TRBV27,-,TGTGCCAGCAGTACTCAAGGGACAAATCAGCCCCAGCATTTT,CASSTQGTNQPQHF
-,TRBJ1-2,TRBV4-1,TRBD1,TGCGCCAGCAGCCAATTTCAGGGGGCGGGCGGCTACACCTTC,CASSQFQGAGGYTF
few,TRBJ2-1,TRBV5-1,TRBD2,TGTGCCAGCAGCTTTACTAGCGACTACAATGAGCAGTTCTTC,CASSFTSDYNEQFF
-,TRBJ1-2,TRBV28,TRBD1,TGTGCCAGCAAGGACTCCAGGGGGCCCCATGGCTACACCTTC,CASKDSRGPHGYTF
once,TRBJ1-1,TRBV19,TRBD1,TGTGCCAGTATTGGACAGGGGGGAGGTGAAGCTTTCTTT,CASIGQGGGEAFF
-,TRBJ2-2,TRBV19,-,TGTGCCAGTAGTCCCGGATTCCGACTGTCGGGGGAGCTGTTTTTT,CASSPGFRLSGELFF
-,TRBJ2-3,TRBV6-6,-,TGTGCCAGCAGTTACTTACTAGCAGATACGCAGTATTTT,CASSYLLADTQYF
-,TRBJ2-3,TRBV9,TRBD1,TGTGCCAGCAGCGTGCTTGACAGGGCTGGCACAGATACGCAGTATTTT,CASSVLDRAGTDTQYF
-,TRBJ2-7,TRBV19,-,TGTGCCAGTAGTATCCTGTCAGGCAACGAGCAGTACTTC,CASSILSGNEQYF
few,TRBJ2-5,TRBV5-1,TRBD2,TGCGCCAGCAGCTTGCGACTAGCGGGAGTAATGGAGACCCAGTACTTC,CASSLRLAGVMETQYF
-,TRBJ2-1,TRBV28,-,TGTGCCAGCAGCTTGGCGGCGACCGGAAGCAATGAGCAGTTCTTC,CASSLAATGSNEQFF
-,TRBJ2-2,TRBV18,-,TGTGCCAGCTCAGACCAGGGGATGACGGGGGAGCTGTTTTTT,CASSDQGMTGELFF
-,TRBJ2-7,TRBV7-9,TRBD1,TGTGCCAGCAGCTCCTCTGGGACAGTGGGGTCGAACGAGCAGTACTTC,CASSSSGTVGSNEQYF
-,TRBJ1-1,TRBV29-1,-,TGCATCTTTTTATCGACCTCTACTATGAACACTGAAGCTTTCTTT,CIFLSTSTMNTEAFF
-,TRBJ2-3,TRBV7-2,TRBD2,TGTGCCAGCAGCTTGGTGGCGGGGGGCTCAGATACGCAGTATTTT,CASSLVAGGSDTQYF
-,TRBJ2-7,TRBV7-8,TRBD1,TGTGCCAGCAGCGACAGGGAAGTGGCCTACGAGCAGTACTTC,CASSDREVAYEQYF
-,TRBJ2-1,TRBV9,-,TGTGCCAGCAGCGTAGTGTCCGGCGGGCTGTTCTTC,CASSVVSGGLFF
few,TRBJ2-7,TRBV12-5,TRBD2,TGTGCTAGTGGTCTTGGGACTAGCGGGGGATCCTACGAGCAGTACTTC,CASGLGTSGGSYEQYF
-,TRBJ2-5,TRBV4-1,TRBD2,TGCGCCAGCAGCGCTCCCAGTGGACTAGCTGAGACCCAGTACTTC,CASSAPSGLAETQYF
-,TRBJ2-1,TRBV6-5,TRBD1,TGTGCCAGCCGAAGGGACAGGGGCGGGCACAATGAGCAGTTCTTC,CASRRDRGGHNEQFF
few,TRBJ2-5,TRBV4-1,TRBD2,TGCGCCAGCAGCCGAACTAGCGGGAGGGGACAAGAGACCCAGTACTTC,CASSRTSGRGQETQYF
-,TRBJ1-2,TRBV18,TRBD1,TGTGCCAGCTCACCACTGGACAGGATGGTTGGCTACACCTTC,CASSPLDRMVGYTF
-,TRBJ2-7,TRBV10-1,-,TGCGCCAGCAGTGAGTCGCCCAGGGCAGGAATACGCGAGCAGTACTTC,CASSESPRAGIREQYF
-,TRBJ1-2,TRBV5-1,-,TGCGCCAGCAGCTCTAGTACGAACTATGGCTACACCTTC,CASSSSTNYGYTF
-,TRBJ1-1,TRBV4-3,TRBD1,TGCGCCAGCAGCGCCTACAGGGGTAAGGGTACTGAAGCTTTCTTT,CASSAYRGKGTEAFF
-,TRBJ2-5,TRBV10-3,-,TGTGCCATAAGGGAGACACCTCAAGAGACCCAGTACTTC,CAIRETPQETQYF
-,TRBJ2-1,TRBV5-1,TRBD2,TGCGCCAGCAGCCCAAATTCTCTAGCGGGAGGACTCAATGAGCAGTTCTTC,CASSPNSLAGGLNEQFF
-,TRBJ2-5,TRBV28,-,TGTGCCAGCACCAGTGACCAAGAGACCCAGTACTTC,CASTSDQETQYF
-,TRBJ1-2,TRBV28,-,TGTGCCAGTAATAGGGGCCGTGGCTACACCTTC,CASNRGRGYTF
few,TRBJ1-1,TRBV10-2,-,TGCGCCACCACAAACCAGGCGTCAGGAGCTTTCTTT,CATTNQASGAFF
-,TRBJ1-6,TRBV5-1,TRBD1,TGCGCCAGCAGCTTCCGGGACAGGGATTCACCCCTCCACTTT,CASSFRDRDSPLHF
-,TRBJ2-2,TRBV5-1,TRBD2,TGCGCCAGCAGCTTGGAACCGGGACTAGCCCCCGGGGAGCTGTTTTTT,CASSLEPGLAPGELFF
-,TRBJ2-3,TRBV7-2,-,TGTGCCAGCAGCTTAGCGGCGGCGTTAGATACGCAGTATTTT,CASSLAAALDTQYF
-,TRBJ1-2,TRBV10-2,-,TGCGCCAGCAGTGACCGACTAGGGCCTCGGGATGGCTACACCTTC,CASSDRLGPRDGYTF
once,TRBJ2-7,TRBV5-4,TRBD1,TGTGCCAGCAGCTCAGACAGGGGCTCCTACGAGCAGTACTTC,CASSSDRGSYEQYF
-,TRBJ2-2,TRBV6-5,TRBD2,TGTGCCAGCCCGACCGGACTAGCGGGATCCGGGGAGCTGTTTTTT,CASPTGLAGSGELFF